This paragraph reports one T cell receptor beta chain. As yet, its antigen is unknown. Unique molecular identifiers tagged the TCRbeta library. TCRdb re-analysed the PCR reads in MiXCR, keeping a single row per CDR3 protein. The table records about 1,000,000 distinct CDR3 sequences, around 30% of them present only once. These data belong to a study of T-cell reconstitution after alpha-beta-depleted transplantation in children. Overall study findings and caveats: Several patients had high TCRbeta diversity at day 60; it came from surviving recipient T cells and thymic progenitors. Expanded graft clones, several hundred of them, were reportedly the source of alpha-beta T cells about two months after transplant.

Germline CDR1 reads DFQATT; CDR2 reads SNEGSKA (reference sequence). Deletions cut 1 base from V and 3 bases from J, with 14 bases between. The CDR3 sequence is 15 residues long. The sample here was PBMCs, mostly from graft donor cells, taken 360 days after TCRalphabeta/CD19-depleted stem cell transplant. The rearrangement joins TRBV20-1 to TRBJ2-3, with D perhaps matching TRBD1 or TRBD2 (5 bases each). This receptor was taken from a boy under two years old who had a stem cell transplant for SCID, so the T cells may come from the graft donor. The CDR3 region has the DNA TGCAGTGCTAGAGGTCAAGGGGAGAGGACAGATACGCAGTATTTT. Protein: CSARGQGERTDTQYF.